This passage covers 31 T cell receptor beta chains from one sample sequenced in a study of blood T cell repertoires in COVID-19 (dated by TCRdb to 2020 to 2021). The library was produced with the immunoSEQ multiplex PCR assay. TCRdb re-hosts the immuneACCESS table, in-frame sequences only. Its copies lack some clones; in the studies checked, an unresolved V gene accounts for under half of them, and the cause for the rest is not known. The sample data list fewer than 45,000 clones, and about 89% of these were observed just once. Roughly 9.1% of the sample lies in the top ten. Specimen: peripheral blood. The receptors come from a man older than 75 with active COVID-19.

The V gene is TRBV28, the J gene TRBJ2-7, with D tentatively TRBD1 (5 bases). Germline V gene data show CDR1 as MDHEN and CDR2 as SYDVKM. CDR3 size: 12 residues. V shed 3 bases and J shed 12 bases, with 15 bases lying between them. CDR3 in DNA: TGTGCCAGCAGTTTGTTTGACAGTAAGGCGTACTTC. It encodes CASSLFDSKAYF.

The chain uses TRBV10-1 and TRBJ2-7; 13 positions agree with TRBD2. The germline gives CDR1 WNHNN, CDR2 SYGVQD (reference sequence). With V trimmed by 3 bases and J by 0 bases, 11 bases remained unmatched. The CDR3 loop spans 19 amino acids. The CDR3 loop is CASSDPRTSGRGSSYEQYF. CDR3 DNA: TGCGCCAGCAGTGACCCCCGGACTAGCGGGAGAGGGAGCTCCTACGAGCAGTACTTC.

This chain joins TRBV18 and TRBJ2-1, with D tentatively TRBD1 (6 bases). CDR1 and CDR2 (germline): KGHSH, LQKENI. The CDR3 contains 16 residues. V was shortened by 3 bases and J by 6 bases, with 18 bases between the two germline ends. The CDR3 spells CASSPDARGARNEQFF. The CDR3 region has the DNA TGTGCCAGCTCACCCGACGCCAGGGGCGCCCGCAATGAGCAGTTCTTC.

The chain couples TRBV4-3 to TRBJ2-6, with a weak D call TRBD1 (5 bases). This CDR3 is 16 amino acids long. The V gene lost 0 bases and the J gene lost 2 bases, with 8 bases spanning the gap. CDR1 and CDR2 (germline): LGHNA, YSLEER. CDR3 nucleotide sequence: TGCGCCAGCAGCCAAGATATAGGGGCTGGGGCCAACGTCCTGACTTTC. This translates into CASSQDIGAGANVLTF.

This clone was detected a few times. The gene calls are TRBV7-7 and TRBJ2-7, with a possible D match to TRBD2 (6 bases). In germline, CDR1 is SSHAT, CDR2 FNYEAQ (reference sequence). The CDR3 covers 14 residues. V lost 7 bases to trimming and J lost 2 bases, with 15 bases between them. The CDR3 sequence is CASTPSGGPYEQYF. DNA for the CDR3: TGTGCCAGCACCCCCTCCGGGGGACCCTACGAGCAGTACTTC.

The chain is built from TRBV5-1 and TRBJ2-3; 7 nucleotides line up with TRBD1. Looked up from germline, CDR1 is SGHRS and CDR2 is YFSETQ. Trimming at V came to 2 bases and at J to 3 bases, leaving 6 bases not matched to a gene. The CDR3 is made up of 15 amino acids. Written as DNA, the CDR3 is TGCGCCAGCAGCTTACAGGGGAGAGTGACAGATACGCAGTATTTT. This encodes CASSLQGRVTDTQYF. Combining the CDR3 with reference TRBV5-1 and TRBJ2-3 gives the whole variable domain KAGVTQTPRYLIKTRGQQVTLSCSPISGHRSVSWYQQTPGQGLQFLFEYFSETQRNKGNFPGRFSGRQFSNSRSEMNVSTLELGDSALYLCASSLQGRVTDTQYFGPGTRLTVL.

The chain carries TRBV29-1 and TRBJ2-3; the D gene is possibly TRBD2 (6 bases). V lost 7 bases and J lost 1, with 9 bases in between. Germline lookup yields CDR1 SQVTM and CDR2 ANQGSEA. The CDR3 runs to 12 residues. Written as DNA, the CDR3 is TGCAGCGGATCGGGGGGCACAGATACGCAGTATTTT. Its translation: CSGSGGTDTQYF.

J is TRBJ2-1 and V is TRBV7-9; TRBD2 might be the D (6 bases). The CDR3 runs 17 residues. The V end was cut by 4 bases, the J end by 7 bases, with 23 bases between. Germline CDR1 is SEHNR and CDR2 is FQNEAQ (reference sequence). The CDR3 protein is CASSYTSGGPGANEQFF. The CDR3 nucleotides are TGTGCCAGCAGCTACACGTCAGGAGGGCCAGGTGCGAATGAGCAGTTCTTC.

CDR3 nucleotide sequence: TGTGCCAGCAGTTACGTAGGGGGCCGAGGAAACACCATATATTTT. Its translation: CASSYVGGRGNTIYF. The chain has TRBV6-5 and TRBJ1-3, with TRBD1 identical over 7 bases. V lost 2 bases and J lost 4; bases outside the gene matches: 5. The CDR3 runs 15 residues. Germline values: CDR1 MNHEY, CDR2 SVGAGI.

This chain uses TRBV6-5 with TRBJ2-7; D may be TRBD1 (5 bases). The CDR3 has 12 residues. Germline V gene lookup returns CDR1 MNHEY and CDR2 SVGAGI. The V end lost 7 bases, the J end lost 1 base, and 8 bases lay between the germline ends. The CDR3 sequence is CASTQGSYEQYF. The CDR3 DNA is TGTGCCAGCACCCAGGGTTCCTACGAGCAGTACTTC.

The rearrangement joins TRBV5-8 to TRBJ1-1; no definite D call. The CDR3 extends over 14 amino acids. Per the germline V gene, CDR1 is SGHTS and CDR2 is YDEGEE. The V end lost 4 bases, the J end lost 4 bases, and 14 bases lay between the germline ends. CDR3 in DNA: TGTGCCAGCAGCGGCCAGGTCGGAACCACTGAAGCTTTCTTT. It yields the protein CASSGQVGTTEAFF.

The chain couples TRBV5-1 to TRBJ2-7; D gene unclear. Trimming removed 0 bases from V and 2 bases from J, with 6 bases in between. Germline V gene sequence: CDR1 SGHRS, CDR2 YFSETQ. The length of the CDR3 is 13 residues. The DNA of the CDR3 is TGCGCCAGCAGCTTGGACACCCCCTACGAGCAGTACTTC. Encoded protein: CASSLDTPYEQYF.

The V and J genes are TRBV19 and TRBJ2-2, with D maybe TRBD1 (6 bases). Germline CDR1 and CDR2: LNHDA and SQIVND (reference sequence). This CDR3 has 17 amino acids. V lost 5 bases, J lost 4 bases, and 20 bases lay in between. CDR3 region: CASSFPRDMDRTGELFF. For the CDR3, the DNA is TGTGCCAGTAGTTTCCCCCGGGACATGGATCGCACCGGGGAGCTGTTTTTT.

This sequence joins TRBV11-2 and TRBJ2-5; 8 bases fit TRBD1. This CDR3 is built from 16 residues. Germline CDR1 and CDR2: SGHAT and FQNNGV. Unmatched junction bases numbered 9, after V lost 1 base and J lost 5 bases. The CDR3 sequence is CASSLGAGGVFETQYF. The CDR3 DNA is TGTGCCAGCAGCTTAGGGGCAGGGGGCGTTTTCGAGACCCAGTACTTC.

V is TRBV14 and J is TRBJ2-2; D perhaps matches TRBD1 (5 bases). V lost 4 bases and J lost 4, with 13 bases in between. In germline, CDR1 is SGHDN, CDR2 FVKESK. CDR3 length: 15 amino acids. In DNA, the CDR3 is TGTGCCAGCAGCCGCAGGGCCCTCGGCACCGGGGAGCTGTTTTTT. It codes for CASSRRALGTGELFF.

CDR3 DNA: TGTGCCAGTAGTCGTGATCAGGGGGGTTGGAACATTCAGTACTTC. Protein sequence: CASSRDQGGWNIQYF. This chain uses TRBV19 with TRBJ2-4; tentative D call: TRBD1 (7 bases). The CDR3 consists of 15 residues. The V gene's germline CDR1 is LNHDA and CDR2 SQIVND (reference sequence). Between the trimmed V and J ends, which lost 5 bases and 7 bases, there was a span of 18 bases.

This clone has just one count. The V call is TRBV5-1, the J call TRBJ2-2; D is unresolved. The CDR3 loop spans 14 amino acids. The germline V and J ends were trimmed by 1 base and 3 bases, with 7 bases remaining between them. In germline, CDR1 is SGHRS, CDR2 YFSETQ. CDR3 protein: CASSLHPDTGELFF. CDR3 nucleotide sequence: TGCGCCAGCAGCTTGCACCCAGACACCGGGGAGCTGTTTTTT.

This sequence joins TRBV10-3 and TRBJ2-1; 7 bases agree with TRBD2. Per germline, CDR1 ENHRY and CDR2 SYGVKD. The CDR3 has 12 residues. After removal of 4 bases from V and 8 bases from J, the junction contained 2 bases not matched to a gene. Here the CDR3 reads CAISVTSYEQFF. The CDR3 DNA follows: TGTGCCATCAGTGTGACTAGCTATGAGCAGTTCTTC.

The chain recombines TRBV5-8 with TRBJ2-1; maybe TRBD2 (6 bases). Deletions cut 7 bases from V and 1 base from J, with 15 bases between. The CDR3 contains 15 residues. Germline-derived CDR1 and CDR2 are SGHTS and YDEGEE. DNA for the CDR3: TGTGCCAGCCTTGCGGGGCGATCGTCCTACAATGAGCAGTTCTTC. Translation gives CASLAGRSSYNEQFF.

The CDR3 DNA reads TGTGCCAGCAGCCGGCTGCTTAATGAGCAGTTCTTC. This gives the protein CASSRLLNEQFF. This chain connects TRBV14 to TRBJ2-1, with D hard to call. This CDR3 has 12 amino acids. Germline V CDR1 and CDR2: SGHDN, FVKESK. V dropped 4 bases and J dropped 7 bases, with 8 bases sitting between them.

The J gene is TRBJ2-7, the V gene TRBV5-4; D is perhaps TRBD1 (7 bases). Germline values: CDR1 SGHNT, CDR2 YYREEE (reference sequence). The CDR3 is made up of 16 amino acids. The ends were cut back, 3 bases at V and 5 bases at J, with 21 bases in the middle. Here the CDR3 reads CASSSPGGTSTHEQYF. As DNA, the CDR3 is TGTGCCAGCAGCTCGCCAGGGGGGACTTCAACCCACGAGCAGTACTTC.

This chain uses TRBV4-3 with TRBJ2-7; 7 bases are shared with TRBD2. Germline V CDR1 and CDR2: LGHNA, YSLEER. The V segment lost 4 bases and the J segment 3 bases; nucleotides outside the gene matches: 12. The CDR3 sequence is 16 residues long. As DNA, the CDR3 is TGCGCCAGCAGCCCGTCGGTCGGGGGGTTGAGCTACGAGCAGTACTTC. Residues: CASSPSVGGLSYEQYF.

The rearrangement links TRBV30 to TRBJ2-2, with 8 positions matching TRBD2. CDR1 is GTSNPN and CDR2 is SVGIG in the germline V gene (reference sequence). The CDR3 is 16 residues long. J lost 1 base, V lost 8 bases, and 12 bases had no gene match. DNA of the CDR3: TGTGCCGTGGAGCCCATGGGACTAGGGAACACCGGGGAGCTGTTTTTT. It encodes CAVEPMGLGNTGELFF.

In nucleotides, the CDR3 is TGCGCCAGCAGCCAAGGACTGAGCTCCTACGAGCAGTACTTC. Translation: CASSQGLSSYEQYF. The rearrangement joins TRBV4-3 to TRBJ2-7; D uncertain. The V gene lost 1 base and the J gene lost 0 bases, with 7 bases spanning the gap. The CDR3 is made up of 14 amino acids. From germline, CDR1 is LGHNA and CDR2 YSLEER.

In this sample, this clone turned up once. The chain recombines TRBV6-1 with TRBJ1-6; D possibly corresponds to TRBD1 (6 bases). Germline values: CDR1 MNHNS, CDR2 SASEGT. The V and J ends lost 2 bases and 0 bases respectively, with 8 bases between them. The CDR3 extends over 16 amino acids. CDR3 sequence reads: CASSEPRGSYNSPLHF. CDR3 nucleotides: TGTGCCAGCAGTGAACCCAGGGGCTCCTATAATTCACCCCTCCACTTT.

The count of this clone is one. The rearrangement links TRBV6-4 to TRBJ2-3, with 16 bases fitting TRBD2. The V gene's germline CDR1 is MRHNA and CDR2 SNTAGT. V was pared by 2 bases and J by 4 bases, with 9 bases of the junction left unmatched. CDR3 size: 19 residues. The CDR3 sequence: CASSDQGLAGGGDADTQYF. The CDR3 DNA reads TGTGCCAGCAGTGACCAGGGACTAGCGGGAGGGGGGGACGCAGATACGCAGTATTTT.

The rearrangement uses TRBV12-3 or TRBV12-4 and TRBJ2-1; D possibly corresponds to TRBD2 (5 bases). Deletions cut 7 bases from V and 8 bases from J, with 15 bases between. This CDR3 contains 13 residues. The CDR3 spells CASTPRWRDEQFF. The CDR3 DNA reads TGTGCCAGCACCCCCAGGTGGCGGGATGAGCAGTTCTTC.

This clone showed up just once. The chain couples TRBV18 to TRBJ1-1; no clear D gene. Germline V gene sequence: CDR1 KGHSH, CDR2 LQKENI. The CDR3 has 15 amino acids. V was cut by 3 bases and J by 1 base, with 12 bases left in between. This chain's CDR3 is CASSPPSAGNTEAFF. DNA for the CDR3: TGTGCCAGCTCACCGCCCTCGGCAGGGAACACTGAAGCTTTCTTT.

The V call is TRBV5-1, the J call TRBJ2-5; possible D gene TRBD1, 5 bases. Germline CDR1 and CDR2: SGHRS and YFSETQ. Trimming took off 2 bases at V and 5 bases at J, with 19 bases between the two ends. This CDR3 has 16 amino acids. In nucleotides, the CDR3 is TGCGCCAGCAGCTTTGGTCTCTCCAGCAGGGCGGAGACCCAGTACTTC. This gives the protein CASSFGLSSRAETQYF.

The V and J genes are TRBV28 and TRBJ2-7, with D tentatively TRBD2 (6 bases). The V gene lost 2 bases and the J gene lost 9 bases, with 20 bases spanning the gap. There are 15 residues in the CDR3. The germline V gene encodes CDR1 MDHEN and CDR2 SYDVKM. The CDR3 sequence: CASSLTLGTASGQYF. The CDR3 DNA sequence: TGTGCCAGCAGTTTAACCCTCGGGACTGCCAGTGGGCAGTACTTC. Full variable domain (missing parts from reference TRBV28 and TRBJ2-7): DVKVTQSSRYLVKRTGEKVFLECVQDMDHENMFWYRQDPGLGLRLIYFSYDVKMKEKGDIPEGYSVSREKKERFSLILESASTNQTSMYLCASSLTLGTASGQYFGPGTRLTVT.

This sequence joins TRBV7-2 and TRBJ2-7, with a possible D match to TRBD2 (6 bases). Trimming pared 4 bases from V and 2 bases from J, leaving 12 bases between. The V gene's germline CDR1 is SGHTA and CDR2 FQGNSA. The CDR3 is 14 residues long. CDR3 DNA sequence: TGTGCCAGCAGCTCGCCGACTAGTGCCTACGAGCAGTACTTC. This translates into CASSSPTSAYEQYF. Looking up the rest from reference TRBV7-2 and TRBJ2-7 gives the full variable domain: GAGVSQSPSNKVTEKGKDVELRCDPISGHTALYWYRQSLGQGLEFLIYFQGNSAPDKSGLPSDRFSAERTGGSVSTLTIQRTQQEDSAVYLCASSSPTSAYEQYFGPGTRLTVT.